Each of the 21 T cell receptor beta chains below was sequenced from the same sample in a study of T cells after yellow fever vaccination. Using its own MiXCR run on the 5' RACE reads, TCRdb lists one record per CDR3 protein. The sample shows about 330,000 distinct CDR3 sequences, approximately 4% of them seen only once. Here the sequenced sample was PBMCs, taken 5 days after the yellow fever booster vaccination. Receptors were obtained from a man younger than 35 who received the YFV17D yellow fever vaccine.

This clonotype turned up a few times. The DNA of the CDR3 is TGTGCCAGCAACAAACGGACCCTAGGCCAGATGAACACTGAAGCTTTCTTT. Protein sequence: CASNKRTLGQMNTEAFF. The rearrangement uses TRBV6-5 and TRBJ1-1; D is undetermined. The CDR3 is 17 residues long. V dropped 7 bases and J dropped 0 bases, with 21 bases sitting between them. Per the germline V gene, CDR1 is MNHEY and CDR2 is SVGAGI.

This clonotype came up a few times. The V and J genes are TRBV4-2 and TRBJ2-5; 8 bases agree with TRBD2. V shed 4 bases and J 5 bases; nucleotides not matched to a gene: 18. The germline V gene has CDR1 LGHNA and CDR2 YNFKEQ. This CDR3 has 18 residues. CDR3 amino acids: CASSPGVGSRGAGETQYF. DNA for the CDR3: TGTGCCAGCAGCCCTGGCGTTGGGTCGCGGGGGGCCGGGGAGACCCAGTACTTC.

This clonotype appeared a few times. The rearrangement uses TRBV4-2 and TRBJ2-1; D unclear. V was shortened by 0 bases and J by 2 bases, with 14 bases between the two germline ends. Looked up from germline, CDR1 is LGHNA and CDR2 is YNFKEQ. The CDR3 length is 17 residues. The CDR3 DNA follows: TGTGCCAGCAGCCAAGATCTTAGATACATGACCTACAATGAGCAGTTCTTC. Its protein product is CASSQDLRYMTYNEQFF.

The chain recombines TRBV19 with TRBJ1-1; D ambiguous. Trimming removed 9 bases at V and 6 bases at J, with 17 bases between. CDR3 size: 13 residues. Germline V gene lookup returns CDR1 LNHDA and CDR2 SQIVND (reference sequence). The CDR3 spells CASTLEPFSEAFF. DNA for the CDR3: TGTGCCAGCACCCTAGAGCCGTTTTCTGAAGCTTTCTTT.

Only a few counts were recorded for this clonotype. The chain carries TRBV19 and TRBJ2-1, with TRBD1 as a possible D gene (6 bases). Germline-derived CDR1 and CDR2 are LNHDA and SQIVND (reference sequence). The CDR3 totals 14 residues. Between the trimmed V and J ends, which lost 6 bases and 1 base, there was a span of 10 bases. CDR3 in amino acids: CASRQGLSYNEQFF. CDR3 nucleotide sequence: TGTGCCAGTAGGCAGGGGTTATCCTACAATGAGCAGTTCTTC.

Ten or more counts support this clonotype. V and J are TRBV20-1 and TRBJ1-1; D not certain. Trimming stripped 3 bases from V and 0 bases from J, with 11 bases between. The CDR3 contains 14 residues. Germline assignment: CDR1 DFQATT and CDR2 SNEGSKA (reference sequence). The CDR3 sequence is CSASGEKVNTEAFF. CDR3 nucleotide sequence: TGCAGTGCTAGCGGGGAGAAGGTGAACACTGAAGCTTTCTTT.

This clonotype has only a few counts. This chain joins TRBV7-3 and TRBJ1-5, with unresolved D. The germline V gene has CDR1 SGHTA and CDR2 FQGTGA. Trimming cost V 1 base and J 7 bases, with 14 bases left between them. This CDR3 comprises 15 residues. CDR3 amino acids: CASSLKLGSGQPQHF. DNA of the CDR3: TGTGCCAGCAGCTTAAAACTGGGCTCGGGGCAGCCCCAGCATTTT.

The chain combines TRBV5-1 with TRBJ2-7; D is perhaps TRBD1 or TRBD2 (5 bases each). Trimming took 3 bases from V and 2 from J, leaving 21 bases between them. The CDR3 length is 17 residues. Germline V gene data show CDR1 as SGHRS and CDR2 as YFSETQ. The CDR3 nucleotides read TGCGCCAGCAGCTGGAACCCTCGGGACGCAACTCCCTACGAGCAGTACGTC. Residues: CASSWNPRDATPYEQYV.

This clonotype was recorded a few times. The V and J genes are TRBV19 and TRBJ2-3; D tentatively fits TRBD1 or TRBD2 (6 bases each). The CDR3 has 15 amino acids. The germline V gene encodes CDR1 LNHDA and CDR2 SQIVND (reference sequence). V lost 4 bases and J 3 bases, leaving 14 bases between the germline ends. CDR3 nucleotides: TGTGCCAGTAGTACCGGGGGCCTAGCGACAGATACGCAGTATTTT. It is translated as CASSTGGLATDTQYF.

This clonotype came up a few times. The chain couples TRBV6-6 to TRBJ2-3; TRBD2 matches at 14 bases. This CDR3 comprises 18 residues. V gave up 6 bases and J gave up 0 bases; unmatched junction bases: 8. In germline, CDR1 is MNHNY, CDR2 SVGAGI (reference sequence). For the CDR3, the DNA is TGTGCCAGCAGACAAGGACTAGCGGGGGGCCTAAGCACAGATACGCAGTATTTT. Amino acid sequence: CASRQGLAGGLSTDTQYF.

There are many counts of this clonotype. The J gene is TRBJ1-3, the V gene TRBV7-9; D not certain. V lost 5 bases and J lost 0, with 11 bases in between. Germline CDR1 is SEHNR and CDR2 is FQNEAQ (reference sequence). This CDR3 comprises 15 residues. In DNA, the CDR3 is TGTGCCAGCAGCCACGGAGTCTACTCTGGAAACACCATATATTTT. Its protein is CASSHGVYSGNTIYF.

This clonotype was detected only a few times. At one boundary the junction diverges from the germline segment, which might be a read error. The rearrangement uses TRBV7-7 and TRBJ2-5; D gene unclear. The CDR3 runs to 14 residues. The germline CDR1 and CDR2 sequences are SSHAT and FNYEAQ (reference sequence). Here the CDR3 reads CASSLAGEAETQYF. The CDR3 nucleotides are TGTGCTAGCAGCTTAGCAGGCGAGGCGGAGACCCAGTACTTC.

V usage is TRBV10-3 and J usage is TRBJ1-1, with a weak D call TRBD1 (6 bases). CDR1 and CDR2 (germline): ENHRY, SYGVKD. The CDR3 runs to 14 residues. V was pared by 3 bases and J by 5 bases, with 13 bases between. The CDR3 nucleotides read TGTGCCATCAGTGACTCACGGGGGGCGACTGAAGCTTTCTTT. Protein product: CAISDSRGATEAFF.

The V gene is TRBV6-1, the J gene TRBJ2-5; 11 bases match TRBD2. This CDR3 has 17 residues. Germline lookup yields CDR1 MNHNS and CDR2 SASEGT. V lost 2 bases, J lost 4 bases, and 9 bases stayed unmatched. Written as DNA, the CDR3 is TGTGCCAGCAGTGAAAGGCCTAGCGGGGGGCCAAGAGAGACCCAGTACTTC. Amino acid sequence: CASSERPSGGPRETQYF.

This clonotype has just a few counts. J is TRBJ1-1 and V is TRBV9; D is possibly TRBD1 (5 bases). Trimming shortened V by 0 bases and J by 3 bases, and 9 bases separated the two germline ends. Germline V gives CDR1 SGDLS, CDR2 YYNGEE. The CDR3 length is 14 residues. The CDR3 region is CASSVEDTDTEAFF. Here the CDR3 DNA reads TGTGCCAGCAGCGTAGAGGACACAGACACTGAAGCTTTCTTT.

This clonotype has just a few counts. The CDR3 reads CASSYGREADTQYF. In DNA, the CDR3 is TGTGCCAGCAGTTACGGGAGGGAAGCAGATACGCAGTATTTT. The chain joins TRBV6-6 to TRBJ2-3; the match to TRBD2 covers 7 bases. Per germline, CDR1 MNHNY and CDR2 SVGAGI (reference sequence). The trim removed 2 bases at V and 4 bases at J, leaving 3 bases unmatched. This CDR3 spans 14 amino acids.

The V call is TRBV6-5, the J call TRBJ1-2, with 7 bases aligning to TRBD1. The CDR3 is made up of 15 amino acids. Germline-derived CDR1 and CDR2 are MNHEY and SVGAGI. The ends lost 0 bases at V and 4 bases at J; junction bases unmatched: 5. CDR3 nucleotide sequence: TGTGCCAGCAGTTACTCGACTGCAGGGGGCTATGGCTACACCTTC. This encodes CASSYSTAGGYGYTF.

The J gene is TRBJ2-1, the V gene TRBV29-1; 11 bases line up with TRBD2. Trimming at V came to 4 bases and at J to 5 bases, leaving 7 bases not matched to a gene. The CDR3 consists of 15 residues. CDR1 is SQVTM, CDR2 ANQGSEA, per germline. The CDR3 DNA sequence: TGCAGCGTTGTGTGGCTAGCGGGGGGACACAATGAGCAGTTCTTC. As protein: CSVVWLAGGHNEQFF.

This chain links TRBV24-1 with TRBJ2-3; 9 bases are a match to TRBD1. The V and J ends lost 4 bases and 2 bases, in that order; junction bases with no gene match: 6. The CDR3 spans 16 residues. The germline V gene encodes CDR1 KGHDR and CDR2 SFDVKD. The CDR3 loop is CATSEQGARDTDTQYF. The CDR3 DNA is TGTGCCACCAGTGAACAGGGGGCCCGTGACACAGATACGCAGTATTTT.

This clonotype was seen a handful of times. The V and J genes are TRBV6-2 or TRBV6-3 and TRBJ2-2; TRBD1 matches at 7 bases. This CDR3 is built from 14 residues. After removal of 6 bases from V and 3 bases from J, the junction contained 4 bases not matched to a gene. Germline lookup yields CDR1 MNHEY and CDR2 SVGEGT. CDR3 nucleotides: TGTGCCAGCAGCAACAGGGGTGACACCGGGGAGCTGTTTTTT. The encoded protein is CASSNRGDTGELFF.

The chain uses TRBV7-2 and TRBJ2-5; D may be TRBD2 (5 bases). CDR3 length: 15 amino acids. The germline CDR1 and CDR2 sequences are SGHTA and FQGNSA. V dropped 6 bases and J dropped 1 base, with 15 bases sitting between them. CDR3 bases: TGTGCCAGCAGTGGGGTTAGAGGGCTCCAAGAGACCCAGTACTTC. Its protein product is CASSGVRGLQETQYF.